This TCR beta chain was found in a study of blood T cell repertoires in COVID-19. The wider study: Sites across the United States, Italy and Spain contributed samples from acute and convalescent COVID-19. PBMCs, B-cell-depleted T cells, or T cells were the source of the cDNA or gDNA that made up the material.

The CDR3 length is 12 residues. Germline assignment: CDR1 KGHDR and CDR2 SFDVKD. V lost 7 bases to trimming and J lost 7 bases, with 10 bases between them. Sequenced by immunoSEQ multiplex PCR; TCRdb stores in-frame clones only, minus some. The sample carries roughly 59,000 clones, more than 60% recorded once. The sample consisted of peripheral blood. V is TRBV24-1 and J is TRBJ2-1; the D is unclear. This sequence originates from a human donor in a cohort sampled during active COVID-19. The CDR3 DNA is TGTGCCACCAGGGGCAATGGGAATGAGCAGTTCTTC. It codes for CATRGNGNEQFF.